This TCR beta chain derives from a study of shared clonotypes between healthy human individuals. Study conclusions and caveats: Naive subsets generally had larger estimated richness than memory subsets.

Trimming at V came to 6 bases and at J to 3 bases, leaving 10 bases not matched to a gene. The CDR3 sequence is 17 residues long. The V gene's germline CDR1 is MNHEY and CDR2 SMNVEV (reference sequence). In the case of this clone: Its antigen is not known.

Profiling relied on immunoSEQ multiplex PCR, and the TCRdb table lists in-frame clones only, not all of them. The sample carries about 600,000 clones, less than 98% recorded once. The rearrangement links TRBV27 to TRBJ2-3; TRBD2 agrees at 12 bases. This receptor was obtained from a woman aged 25 to 39 in good health. The sample taken for sequencing was naive CD4+ T cells sorted from blood. Subset noted: CD45RA+ positively selected. The CDR3 DNA reads as TGTGCCAGCAGCCGACTAGCGGGAGTGTTCGGGACAGATACGCAGTATTTT. Translating gives CASSRLAGVFGTDTQYF.